The present T cell receptor (beta chain) was sequenced within a study of Tregs in tolerant kidney transplant recipients. This clone appeared once. Assay used: immunoSEQ multiplex PCR; TCRdb lists only in-frame clones, some missing. The sample records around 70,000 clones, around nine tenths being singletons. CDR3 length: 16 amino acids. Germline CDR1 MNHEY, CDR2 SMNVEV (reference sequence). Losses at the gene ends were 5 bases for V and 4 bases for J; bases not matched to a gene: 7. The chain combines TRBV27 with TRBJ2-2; 10 bases fit TRBD2. This material consisted of CD8+ T cells from blood, taken before the transplant. This TCR came from a human donor who received a combined kidney and bone marrow transplant. The CDR3 nucleotides are TGTGCCAGCAGTCCTTGGAGCGGGAGGGCCACCGGGGAGCTGTTTTTT. Amino acid sequence: CASSPWSGRATGELFF.